The 27 T cell receptor beta chains given below trace back to one sample, sequenced in a study of cytomegalovirus exposure and HLA in healthy donors. PCR employed 60 Vbeta and 13 Jbeta primers. Clones were read by immunoSEQ multiplex PCR, and TCRdb kept only the in-frame ones, dropping some. The repertoire holds 85,000 to 90,000 clones, with around 76% as singletons. Sequencing input: PBMCs. The receptors shown here come from a man aged 25-40 years in good health and CMV-seropositive.

This sequence joins TRBV5-4 and TRBJ2-3; 8 nucleotides agree with TRBD1. CDR1 is SGHNT and CDR2 is YYREEE in the germline V gene (reference sequence). The CDR3 contains 15 residues. Trimming at V came to 2 bases and at J to 5 bases, leaving 7 bases not matched to a gene. The CDR3 region is CASSFQGARGDTQYF. In nucleotides, the CDR3 is TGTGCCAGCAGCTTCCAGGGGGCGCGGGGAGATACGCAGTATTTT.

The chain employs TRBV19 and TRBJ2-2, with 10 bases that match TRBD1. This CDR3 spans 13 amino acids. CDR1 LNHDA and CDR2 SQIVND come from the germline V gene (reference sequence). V gave up 6 bases and J gave up 6 bases; unmatched junction bases: 1. As DNA, the CDR3 is TGTGCCAGTAGCGGGACAGGGGCCGGGGAGCTGTTTTTT. As protein: CASSGTGAGELFF.

The chain employs TRBV7-9 and TRBJ2-2, with TRBD1 identical over 7 bases. This CDR3 has 14 amino acids. In germline, CDR1 is SEHNR, CDR2 FQNEAQ (reference sequence). The trim removed 3 bases at V and 4 bases at J, leaving 2 bases unmatched. The CDR3 loop is CASSFSGGTGELFF. In nucleotides, the CDR3 is TGTGCCAGCAGCTTTTCAGGGGGCACCGGGGAGCTGTTTTTT. The full variable domain, its missing parts supplied by reference TRBV7-9 and TRBJ2-2, is DTGVSQNPRHKITKRGQNVTFRCDPISEHNRLYWYRQTLGQGPEFLTYFQNEAQLEKSRLLSDRFSAERPKGSFSTLEIQRTEQGDSAMYLCASSFSGGTGELFFGEGSRLTVL.

The table lists this clone with a few counts. This chain connects TRBV5-4 to TRBJ2-7, with TRBD2 matching over 11 bases. The CDR3 totals 16 residues. Per the germline V gene, CDR1 is SGHNT and CDR2 is YYREEE (reference sequence). Trimming cost V 0 bases and J 4 bases; bases outside gene matches: 6. CDR3 in amino acids: CASSLGLAGGSYEQYF. CDR3 bases: TGTGCCAGCAGCTTGGGGCTAGCGGGGGGCTCATACGAGCAGTACTTC.

This chain joins TRBV19 and TRBJ2-5; 8 positions match TRBD2. Trimming at V came to 5 bases and at J to 2 bases, leaving 10 bases not matched to a gene. The CDR3 has 16 amino acids. The V gene's germline CDR1 is LNHDA and CDR2 SQIVND (reference sequence). CDR3 residues: CASSPQRGISQETQYF. In DNA form, the CDR3 reads TGTGCCAGTAGTCCCCAGCGGGGGATATCTCAAGAGACCCAGTACTTC.

This clone was seen only a few times. The CDR3 is CSVGQPGEPQHF. CDR3 nucleotide sequence: TGCAGCGTTGGACAGCCTGGAGAGCCCCAGCATTTT. This chain joins TRBV29-1 and TRBJ1-5, with D possibly being TRBD1 (5 bases). The CDR3 runs 12 residues. The ends were cut back, 4 bases at V and 8 bases at J, with 12 bases in the middle. CDR1 is SQVTM, CDR2 ANQGSEA, per germline.

This chain's CDR3 is CASSFPEGGNYGYTF. CDR3 DNA sequence: TGTGCCAGCAGCTTCCCCGAGGGAGGGAACTATGGCTACACCTTC. The chain recombines TRBV7-9 with TRBJ1-2; D is uncertain. Trimming left V 3 bases short and J 2 bases short, with 13 bases between. Germline lookup yields CDR1 SEHNR and CDR2 FQNEAQ (reference sequence). The CDR3 consists of 15 residues.

This chain uses TRBV11-2 with TRBJ2-7, with D maybe TRBD1 (6 bases). The CDR3 spans 13 residues. Germline-derived CDR1 and CDR2 are SGHAT and FQNNGV. The V end lost 5 bases, the J end lost 2 bases, and 10 bases lay between the germline ends. CDR3 sequence: CASSAGVTYEQYF. DNA for the CDR3: TGTGCCAGCAGCGCAGGGGTGACCTACGAGCAGTACTTC.

The chain joins TRBV14 to TRBJ1-1; possible D gene TRBD1, 6 bases. Germline CDR1 and CDR2: SGHDN and FVKESK. The V gene lost 4 bases and the J gene lost 0 bases, with 15 bases spanning the gap. This CDR3 contains 16 residues. As DNA, the CDR3 is TGTGCCAGCAGCCCAGTCGGGGGGCCGATGAACACTGAAGCTTTCTTT. It encodes CASSPVGGPMNTEAFF.

Only a few counts were recorded for this clone. This chain uses TRBV5-6 with TRBJ1-2, with D perhaps TRBD1 (5 bases). Trimming removed 2 bases from V and 2 bases from J, with 7 bases in between. The germline CDR1 and CDR2 sequences are SGHDT and YYEEEE. The length of the CDR3 is 13 residues. The CDR3 is CASSFPGNYGYTF. The DNA for the CDR3 is TGTGCCAGCAGCTTCCCAGGGAACTATGGCTACACCTTC.

This rearrangement joins TRBV2 to TRBJ2-2, with 10 bases aligning to TRBD1. This CDR3 contains 15 residues. V shed 4 bases and J 5 bases; nucleotides not matched to a gene: 4. CDR1 SNHLY and CDR2 FYNNEI come from the germline V gene. The CDR3 region has the DNA TGTGCCAGCAGTGCGACAGGGGGCGGAACCGGGGAGCTGTTTTTT. It translates to CASSATGGGTGELFF.

The chain links TRBV18 to TRBJ1-3; D not resolved. CDR1 KGHSH and CDR2 LQKENI come from the germline V gene. V dropped 3 bases and J dropped 3 bases, with 15 bases sitting between them. This CDR3 is 16 amino acids long. CDR3 sequence (DNA): TGTGCCAGCTCACCGCGGCTAACGGCGGATGGAAACACCATATATTTT. Its protein product is CASSPRLTADGNTIYF.

The table lists this clone with a few counts. This rearrangement joins TRBV6-6 to TRBJ1-1; maybe TRBD1 (6 bases). CDR3 size: 14 residues. Germline V gene data show CDR1 as MNHNY and CDR2 as SVGAGI (reference sequence). V gave up 6 bases and J gave up 1 base, with 12 bases separating them. This CDR3 is CASRQGTENTEAFF. CDR3 sequence (DNA): TGTGCCAGCAGGCAGGGGACGGAGAACACTGAAGCTTTCTTT.

This rearrangement joins TRBV6-5 to TRBJ1-2, with D hard to call. Germline V CDR1 and CDR2: MNHEY, SVGAGI. The CDR3 runs 14 residues. V was cut by 5 bases and J by 2 bases, with 12 bases left in between. In DNA form, the CDR3 reads TGTGCCAGCAGTCCATATACGGGGAACTATGGCTACACCTTC. It encodes CASSPYTGNYGYTF.

The genes are TRBV19 and TRBJ1-5, with 10 positions matching TRBD1. V dropped 4 bases and J dropped 4; count of bases not matched to a gene: 7. The CDR3 has 16 residues. The germline V gene encodes CDR1 LNHDA and CDR2 SQIVND (reference sequence). In DNA form, the CDR3 reads TGTGCCAGTAGTAACTTGGACAGGGGGGGGAATCAGCCCCAGCATTTT. Translated, it gives CASSNLDRGGNQPQHF. The whole variable domain, remainder taken from reference TRBV19 and TRBJ1-5, is DGGITQSPKYLFRKEGQNVTLSCEQNLNHDAMYWYRQDPGQGLRLIYYSQIVNDFQKGDIAEGYSVSREKKESFPLTVTSAQKNPTAFYLCASSNLDRGGNQPQHFGDGTRLSIL.

J is TRBJ1-3 and V is TRBV19; 10 positions agree with TRBD1. V lost 8 bases to trimming and J lost 0 bases; unmatched junction nucleotides: 4. The germline V gene has CDR1 LNHDA and CDR2 SQIVND (reference sequence). There are 15 residues in the CDR3. The DNA for the CDR3 is TGTGCCAGTTGGGACAGGGGCCTCTCTGGAAACACCATATATTTT. Its protein product is CASWDRGLSGNTIYF.

CDR3 nucleotide sequence: TGTGCCAGCAGCGTAGTACCGCGGGGGGCCCGGGGAGCCGGGGAGCTGTTTTTT. Its translation is CASSVVPRGARGAGELFF. J is TRBJ2-2 and V is TRBV9; 8 nucleotides align to TRBD2. CDR3 length: 18 amino acids. Per germline, CDR1 SGDLS and CDR2 YYNGEE. Trimming removed 0 bases from V and 6 bases from J; junction bases left unmatched: 13.

The V and J genes are TRBV2 and TRBJ2-3, with D possibly matching TRBD2 (5 bases). The CDR3 runs 16 residues. Trimming took 7 bases from V and 2 from J, leaving 19 bases between them. CDR1 SNHLY and CDR2 FYNNEI come from the germline V gene. CDR3 in DNA: TGTGCCAGCAAGTTATCAGACATACTAGTCACAGATACGCAGTATTTT. Translated: CASKLSDILVTDTQYF. Full variable domain (missing parts from reference TRBV2 and TRBJ2-3): EPEVTQTPSHQVTQMGQEVILRCVPISNHLYFYWYRQILGQKVEFLVSFYNNEISEKSEIFDDQFSVERPDGSNFTLKIRSTKLEDSAMYFCASKLSDILVTDTQYFGPGTRLTVL.

The chain is built from TRBV5-4 and TRBJ2-5, with 7 bases lining up with TRBD2. Germline values: CDR1 SGHNT, CDR2 YYREEE (reference sequence). With V trimmed by 0 bases and J by 4 bases, 6 bases remained unmatched. The CDR3 is 15 amino acids. The CDR3 sequence: CASSLAVGEGETQYF. The CDR3 DNA reads as TGTGCCAGCAGCTTGGCTGTAGGGGAGGGAGAGACCCAGTACTTC.

This sequence joins TRBV19 and TRBJ2-5; 8 bases align to TRBD1. The CDR3 covers 13 residues. With V trimmed by 8 bases and J by 8 bases, 10 bases remained unmatched. Germline V gene sequence: CDR1 LNHDA, CDR2 SQIVND (reference sequence). CDR3 region: CASGGTGKITQYF. DNA for the CDR3: TGTGCCAGTGGCGGGACAGGCAAGATCACCCAGTACTTC.

J is TRBJ2-7 and V is TRBV4-1; TRBD2 agrees at 11 bases. CDR3 length equals 15 residues. Trimming cost V 4 bases and J 6 bases; bases outside gene matches: 8. Per the germline V gene, CDR1 is MGHRA and CDR2 is YSYEKL. In DNA form, the CDR3 reads TGCGCCAGCAGCCCCCAAGTTGGACTAGCGGGCGAGCAGTACTTC. Translation gives CASSPQVGLAGEQYF.

V and J are TRBV7-3 and TRBJ2-7, with TRBD1 matching over 7 bases. This CDR3 is built from 14 residues. V shed 5 bases and J 4 bases; nucleotides not matched to a gene: 8. Germline V CDR1 and CDR2: SGHTA, FQGTGA. The CDR3 nucleotides read TGTGCCAGCAGCCCCACAGGGGTGGGGTACGAGCAGTACTTC. Translated: CASSPTGVGYEQYF.

The gene calls are TRBV30 and TRBJ1-2; unclear D gene. Per the germline V gene, CDR1 is GTSNPN and CDR2 is SVGIG (reference sequence). V was clipped by 1 base and J by 4 bases, with 10 bases between them. The CDR3 has 13 residues. The DNA of the CDR3 is TGTGCCTGGAGTGCGCGGGGTTTCTATGGCTACACCTTC. This codes for CAWSARGFYGYTF.

This clone is labeled medium-sized (0.01 to 0.1%). The chain employs TRBV6-1 and TRBJ1-5, with 11 bases lining up with TRBD1. The trim removed 0 bases at V and 6 bases at J, leaving 4 bases unmatched. The length of the CDR3 is 16 residues. Germline V gene data show CDR1 as MNHNS and CDR2 as SASEGT. The CDR3 sequence is CASSEATGQGGQPQHF. In DNA form, the CDR3 reads TGTGCCAGCAGTGAAGCCACGGGACAGGGGGGTCAGCCCCAGCATTTT.

The rearrangement uses TRBV7-9 and TRBJ1-6, with a tentative D call TRBD1 (5 bases). V lost 1 base to trimming and J lost 13 bases, with 11 bases between them. CDR3 length equals 13 residues. Germline assignment: CDR1 SEHNR and CDR2 FQNEAQ (reference sequence). The CDR3 coding sequence is TGTGCCAGCAGCTTAGTAGAAGGGGCGCCCCTCCACTTT. Protein: CASSLVEGAPLHF.

V and J are TRBV6-6 and TRBJ2-5; possibly TRBD2 for D (6 bases). There are 11 residues in the CDR3. Between the trimmed V and J ends, which lost 8 bases and 5 bases, there was a span of 9 bases. The germline CDR1 and CDR2 sequences are MNHNY and SVGAGI (reference sequence). For the CDR3, the DNA is TGTGCCAGCGCCCGGGAGGAGACCCAGTACTTC. Its translation: CASAREETQYF.

This clone was counted a single time. V is TRBV28 and J is TRBJ1-1; no clear D gene. The CDR3 has 13 residues. With 5 bases removed from V and 6 bases from J, the gap between germline ends came to 13 bases. The germline V gene encodes CDR1 MDHEN and CDR2 SYDVKM. CDR3: CASSLPALPEAFF. CDR3 in DNA: TGTGCCAGCAGTCTGCCAGCGCTCCCTGAAGCTTTCTTT. The entire variable domain, with the rest obtained from reference TRBV28 and TRBJ1-1, is as follows: DVKVTQSSRYLVKRTGEKVFLECVQDMDHENMFWYRQDPGLGLRLIYFSYDVKMKEKGDIPEGYSVSREKKERFSLILESASTNQTSMYLCASSLPALPEAFFGQGTRLTVV.